This TCR beta chain was observed in a study of read filtering for tumor transcriptome and immune sequencing. General study results and limits: In IR-seq, single-read clonotypes were about 80% of clonotypes but 3.5% to 4% of reads.

Bone marrow was sampled from every patient at the time of active disease. V was trimmed by 3 bases and J by 3 bases, leaving 15 bases between them. Germline-derived CDR1 and CDR2 are SGHRS and YFSETQ. The CDR3 is 15 amino acids. This clonotype was detected many times. Its specificity is unknown. The library was built from approximately 400 ng RNA with molecular barcoded adaptors for alpha/delta and beta/gamma chains. Each CDR3 protein gets one entry after TCRdb re-called the reads with MiXCR. This table has roughly 93,000 distinct CDR3 sequences, 20% to 25% appearing once. The J gene is TRBJ2-5, the V gene TRBV5-1; either TRBD1 or TRBD2 may fit D (6 bases each). The sequencing sample was made of a population of CD138-negative cells sorted from bone marrow. This TCR derives from a donor over 35 with multiple myeloma. The CDR3 here is CASSSQGGKEETQYF. The CDR3 DNA follows: TGCGCCAGCAGCTCCCAAGGGGGGAAGGAAGAGACCCAGTACTTC.